One and the same sample provided the 9 T cell receptor beta chains below, sequenced in a study of response to subunit inactivated influenza vaccine (dated by TCRdb to the late 2010s). The receptor library was made with RT-PCR. Sequencing was carried out with an Illumina HiSeq 2500. TCRdb redid the processing of the public reads, applying fastp at Q25 and MiXCR, and retained in-frame beta chains. For every CDR3 protein sequence, its rows merge into one entry that carries the most common genes and DNA. The sample data list 150,000 or so distinct CDR3 sequences, and roughly 10% of these were observed just once. The ten largest clones take up about an eighth of the sample. This sample's time point label indicates: more than 35 days after influenza vaccine administration. The source was non-naive T cells sorted from PBMCs, collected roughly 6 weeks after vaccination. In light of the paper, this sample's cell subset or site label describes: memory T cell fraction. The receptors stem from a man aged 50-60 years who received an inactivated influenza vaccine. Donor details come from another sample of the same person, matched by shared clones.

The V and J genes are TRBV5-4 and TRBJ2-7; 7 nucleotides match TRBD1. This CDR3 is built from 15 residues. The germline CDR1 and CDR2 sequences are SGHNT and YYREEE (reference sequence). With V trimmed by 4 bases and J by 0 bases, 7 bases remained unmatched. This chain's CDR3 is CASSTPRQGSYEQYF. The CDR3 DNA follows: TGTGCCAGCAGCACCCCCAGACAGGGCTCCTACGAGCAGTACTTC.

The sample holds a few counts of this clonotype. The chain carries TRBV19 and TRBJ2-7; D may be TRBD2 (6 bases). The CDR3 loop spans 14 amino acids. Trimming cost V 3 bases and J 0 bases, with 9 bases left between them. The germline CDR1 and CDR2 sequences are LNHDA and SQIVND (reference sequence). The CDR3 region is CASSMRGLSYEQYF. CDR3 bases: TGTGCCAGTAGTATGCGGGGTCTCTCCTACGAGCAGTACTTC. The whole variable domain, remainder taken from reference TRBV19 and TRBJ2-7, is DGGITQSPKYLFRKEGQNVTLSCEQNLNHDAMYWYRQDPGQGLRLIYYSQIVNDFQKGDIAEGYSVSREKKESFPLTVTSAQKNPTAFYLCASSMRGLSYEQYFGPGTRLTVT.

This clonotype has a handful of counts. The chain carries TRBV6-1 and TRBJ2-3, with D perhaps TRBD1 (6 bases). Germline loops: CDR1 MNHNS, CDR2 SASEGT. V lost 4 bases to trimming and J lost 1 base, with 9 bases between them. There are 14 residues in the CDR3. The CDR3 nucleotides read TGTGCCAGCAGTGGCTACAGGGGCACAGATACGCAGTATTTT. This encodes CASSGYRGTDTQYF.

This clonotype was observed many times. The gene calls are TRBV10-3 and TRBJ1-5, with 9 bases aligning to TRBD1. The CDR3 contains 15 residues. V lost 10 bases to trimming and J lost 1 base; unmatched junction nucleotides: 8. The germline gives CDR1 ENHRY, CDR2 SYGVKD. The CDR3 DNA follows: TGTGCCACCGGACAGGGGAAGGGAAGCAATCAGCCCCAGCATTTT. Translation gives CATGQGKGSNQPQHF.

This clonotype was seen more than once but under ten times. V usage is TRBV20-1 and J usage is TRBJ2-7; 14 bases line up with TRBD2. V gave up 6 bases and J gave up 2 bases; unmatched junction bases: 9. Germline CDR1 is DFQATT and CDR2 is SNEGSKA (reference sequence). The CDR3 totals 16 residues. The CDR3 here is CSARTGLAGATYEQYF. In DNA, the CDR3 is TGCAGTGCAAGGACGGGACTAGCGGGAGCCACCTACGAGCAGTACTTC.

The rearrangement joins TRBV5-8 to TRBJ2-1; 13 bases line up with TRBD2. Germline CDR1 and CDR2: SGHTS and YDEGEE. The V segment lost 4 bases and the J segment 4 bases; nucleotides outside the gene matches: 2. CDR3 length equals 15 residues. As DNA, the CDR3 is TGTGCCAGCAGCCCGGGACTAGCGGGATACAATGAGCAGTTCTTC. Protein sequence: CASSPGLAGYNEQFF.

This clonotype was recorded only once. The rearrangement joins TRBV11-2 to TRBJ2-7; D call uncertain. The germline CDR1 and CDR2 sequences are SGHAT and FQNNGV. The CDR3 has 13 amino acids. Trimming stripped 3 bases from V and 6 bases from J, with 12 bases between. The CDR3 region has the DNA TGTGCCAGCAGCTTCATCATTGGTCGCGAGCAGTACTTC. Translation: CASSFIIGREQYF. Full variable domain (outside the CDR3, taken from reference TRBV11-2 and TRBJ2-7): EAGVAQSPRYKIIEKRQSVAFWCNPISGHATLYWYQQILGQGPKLLIQFQNNGVVDDSQLPKDRFSAERLKGVDSTLKIQPAKLEDSAVYLCASSFIIGREQYFGPGTRLTVT.

V is TRBV9 and J is TRBJ2-4; 12 nucleotides line up with TRBD2. Germline V gene data show CDR1 as SGDLS and CDR2 as YYNGEE. The CDR3 has 17 residues. J lost 9 bases, V lost 1 base, and 11 bases had no gene match. CDR3 sequence (DNA): TGTGCCAGCAGCGTACTAGCGGGAGGGCCCCCTGGCGGCATTCAGTACTTC. This sequence encodes CASSVLAGGPPGGIQYF.

There are many counts of this clonotype. This sequence joins TRBV12-3 or TRBV12-4 and TRBJ2-4; D may correspond to TRBD1 or TRBD2 (6 bases each). Trimming left V 5 bases short and J 3 bases short, with 14 bases between. The CDR3 covers 15 residues. This CDR3 reads CASSPGARDKNIQYF. CDR3 nucleotides: TGTGCCAGCAGTCCGGGGGCCAGGGACAAAAACATTCAGTACTTC.